These 26 T cell receptor beta chains came from one sample sequenced in a study of shared clonotypes between healthy human individuals. Libraries were prepared by immunoSEQ multiplex PCR; TCRdb keeps only in-frame clonotypes and omits some of them. The sample lists millions of clones; about 92% were seen once. The sequenced material came from naive CD4+ T cells from PBMCs. Described subset: CD45RA+ positively selected. The receptors derive from a man aged 18-30 years in good health. Some clones in this sample may be carry-over from other donors' samples.

The CDR3 spells CASSLAWGETQYF. The CDR3 nucleotides read TGCGCCAGCAGCTTGGCCTGGGGGGAGACCCAGTACTTC. The chain has TRBV5-1 and TRBJ2-5, with D perhaps given as TRBD1 or TRBD2 (5 bases each). There are 13 residues in the CDR3. With 0 bases removed from V and 5 bases from J, the gap between germline ends came to 8 bases. CDR1 is SGHRS and CDR2 is YFSETQ in the germline V gene.

J is TRBJ1-1 and V is TRBV2; TRBD1 matches at 8 bases. CDR1 and CDR2 (germline): SNHLY, FYNNEI. This CDR3 has 12 amino acids. The J segment lost 7 bases and the V segment lost 6 bases, leaving 4 bases of the junction unmatched. CDR3 region: CASRKQGDEAFF. The CDR3 DNA is TGTGCCAGCAGGAAACAGGGGGATGAAGCTTTCTTT.

V is TRBV27 and J is TRBJ1-2, with D tentatively TRBD1 (6 bases). V lost 5 bases to trimming and J lost 2 bases, with 15 bases between them. CDR1 and CDR2 (germline): MNHEY, SMNVEV (reference sequence). This CDR3 is built from 15 residues. The CDR3 DNA is TGTGCCAGCAGTCCCCGACAGGCCACCAACTATGGCTACACCTTC. Translation gives CASSPRQATNYGYTF.

The chain combines TRBV9 with TRBJ2-3; D is unclear. With 0 bases removed from V and 2 bases from J, the gap between germline ends came to 7 bases. The CDR3 spans 14 residues. CDR1 and CDR2 from the germline V gene are SGDLS and YYNGEE. The CDR3 DNA follows: TGTGCCAGCAGCGTAGCTAGGATCACAGATACGCAGTATTTT. Amino acids: CASSVARITDTQYF.

CDR3 nucleotide sequence: TGTGCCAGCAGTAGTCCTGGCAGTACCGGGGAGCTGTTTTTT. This sequence encodes CASSSPGSTGELFF. The V and J genes are TRBV7-9 and TRBJ2-2; D is unclear. CDR1 and CDR2 from the germline V gene are SEHNR and FQNEAQ (reference sequence). This CDR3 has 14 amino acids. The V end lost 6 bases, the J end lost 5 bases, and 13 bases lay between the germline ends.

The chain joins TRBV6-5 to TRBJ2-7; perhaps D is TRBD1 or TRBD2 (5 bases each). V was cut by 5 bases and J by 5 bases, with 13 bases left in between. Germline-derived CDR1 and CDR2 are MNHEY and SVGAGI. The CDR3 is 13 amino acids. Here the CDR3 DNA reads TGTGCCAGCAGTGAGGGGCAACTGCACGAGCAGTACTTC. This sequence encodes CASSEGQLHEQYF.

The CDR3 DNA reads TGTGCCAGCAGCCCCCGAACGAGAAGCACAGATACGCAGTATTTT. It codes for CASSPRTRSTDTQYF. V usage is TRBV13 and J usage is TRBJ2-3; no clear D gene. CDR1 is PRHDT, CDR2 FYEKMQ, per germline (reference sequence). This CDR3 comprises 15 residues. Trimming stripped 5 bases from V and 0 bases from J, with 12 bases between.

J is TRBJ2-1 and V is TRBV5-4; D gene ambiguous. The V gene lost 4 bases and the J gene lost 9 bases, with 11 bases spanning the gap. The CDR3 consists of 12 residues. Germline CDR1 SGHNT, CDR2 YYREEE (reference sequence). CDR3 nucleotide sequence: TGTGCCAGCAGCACCTCCGGGCTTGAGCAGTTCTTC. This encodes CASSTSGLEQFF. Using reference TRBV5-4 and TRBJ2-1 for the parts outside the CDR3, the full variable domain is ETGVTQSPTHLIKTRGQQVTLRCSSQSGHNTVSWYQQALGQGPQFIFQYYREEENGRGNFPPRFSGLQFPNYSSELNVNALELDDSALYLCASSTSGLEQFFGPGTRLTVL.

This rearrangement joins TRBV4-1 to TRBJ2-1; 7 bases are shared with TRBD1. Looked up from germline, CDR1 is MGHRA and CDR2 is YSYEKL. With 0 bases clipped from V and 5 bases from J, the junction kept 7 bases outside the gene matches. CDR3 size: 16 residues. The CDR3 loop is CASSQDDRQGNNEQFF. CDR3 sequence (DNA): TGCGCCAGCAGCCAAGATGACAGACAGGGTAACAATGAGCAGTTCTTC.

The chain is built from TRBV18 and TRBJ2-1; 11 bases match TRBD2. Germline-derived CDR1 and CDR2 are KGHSH and LQKENI. The CDR3 is 16 residues long. With 4 bases clipped from V and 9 bases from J, the junction kept 11 bases outside the gene matches. CDR3 sequence: CASSLRDSGRALEQFF. CDR3 DNA sequence: TGTGCCAGCTCACTCCGGGATAGCGGGAGGGCCCTTGAGCAGTTCTTC.

The chain couples TRBV2 to TRBJ2-5; D is undetermined. Germline V gives CDR1 SNHLY, CDR2 FYNNEI. The CDR3 is 12 amino acids. V dropped 7 bases and J dropped 9 bases, with 15 bases sitting between them. The CDR3 DNA follows: TGTGCCAGCATGACGGTCGGTGGGGCCCAGTACTTC. Translation gives CASMTVGGAQYF.

This clone was observed a single time. The chain carries TRBV28 and TRBJ1-1; D ambiguous. Germline CDR1 MDHEN, CDR2 SYDVKM. Trimming pared 6 bases from V and 2 bases from J, leaving 10 bases between. The CDR3 totals 13 residues. The CDR3 nucleotides are TGTGCCAGCAGATGGAGCCTTAACACTGAAGCTTTCTTT. It is translated as CASRWSLNTEAFF.

This clone was recorded once. The chain recombines TRBV7-2 with TRBJ2-7; D is possibly TRBD1 (6 bases). Germline values: CDR1 SGHTA, CDR2 FQGNSA. This CDR3 is built from 13 residues. Trimming took off 5 bases at V and 6 bases at J, with 14 bases between the two ends. The CDR3 coding sequence is TGTGCCAGCAGCCAGCAGACAGGCGGCGAGCAGTACTTC. It yields the protein CASSQQTGGEQYF.

V and J are TRBV5-1 and TRBJ2-7, with 12 bases that match TRBD1. In germline, CDR1 is SGHRS, CDR2 YFSETQ. Trimming at V came to 3 bases and at J to 5 bases, leaving 0 bases not matched to a gene. This CDR3 region has 13 residues. CDR3 DNA: TGCGCCAGCAGCTGGGACAGGGGGCACGAGCAGTACTTC. The encoded protein is CASSWDRGHEQYF.

The V gene is TRBV6-5, the J gene TRBJ1-2, with TRBD1 matching over 9 bases. The germline V gene encodes CDR1 MNHEY and CDR2 SVGAGI. V dropped 4 bases and J dropped 8; count of bases not matched to a gene: 11. CDR3 length equals 15 residues. The CDR3 is CASSSGTGIWRGYTF. In nucleotides, the CDR3 is TGTGCCAGCAGTTCCGGGACAGGGATCTGGCGGGGCTACACCTTC.

To note about this clone: Other DNA sequences in the sample encode the same CDR3. The chain has TRBV9 and TRBJ1-1; D remains ambiguous. V was clipped by 0 bases and J by 3 bases, with 9 bases between them. The CDR3 loop spans 14 amino acids. Germline V gives CDR1 SGDLS, CDR2 YYNGEE. CDR3 residues: CASSVGVRDTEAFF. In DNA, the CDR3 is TGTGCCAGCAGCGTAGGTGTTCGGGACACTGAAGCTTTCTTT. Based on the CDR3 plus reference TRBV9 and TRBJ1-1, the full variable domain is DSGVTQTPKHLITATGQRVTLRCSPRSGDLSVYWYQQSLDQGLQFLIQYYNGEERAKGNILERFSAQQFPDLHSELNLSSLELGDSALYFCASSVGVRDTEAFFGQGTRLTVV.

V and J are TRBV11-3 and TRBJ2-3, with D possibly matching TRBD2 (7 bases). This CDR3 contains 15 residues. V was pared by 3 bases and J by 6 bases, with 16 bases between. The germline CDR1 and CDR2 sequences are SGHNT and YENEEA. CDR3 loop: CASSLGGPPTDTQYF. Written as DNA, the CDR3 is TGTGCCAGCAGCTTGGGGGGGCCCCCCACGGATACGCAGTATTTT.

This chain links TRBV18 with TRBJ2-3, with TRBD2 matching 7 bases. The CDR3 has 17 residues. Germline lookup yields CDR1 KGHSH and CDR2 LQKENI. Germline trimming cut 2 bases from V and 3 bases from J; bases unmatched to any gene: 11. The CDR3 DNA reads as TGTGCCAGCTCACCAATTGCTAGCGGTTTGGGGACAGATACGCAGTATTTT. Amino acid sequence: CASSPIASGLGTDTQYF.

The table lists this clone with a count of one. This chain connects TRBV6-6 to TRBJ2-5; TRBD2 matches 12 bases. Germline V lookup: CDR1 MNHNY, CDR2 SVGAGI (reference sequence). CDR3 length: 16 residues. Germline trimming cut 5 bases from V and 5 bases from J; bases unmatched to any gene: 9. CDR3 sequence reads: CASSTRLAGGWETQYF. The CDR3 region has the DNA TGTGCCAGCAGTACTCGTCTAGCGGGAGGGTGGGAGACCCAGTACTTC.

J is TRBJ1-1 and V is TRBV6-1, with D possibly matching TRBD1 (6 bases). V was clipped by 6 bases and J by 10 bases, with 15 bases between them. CDR3 length: 12 residues. From germline, CDR1 is MNHNS and CDR2 SASEGT. The CDR3 loop is CASSPWGGRAFF. CDR3 DNA: TGTGCCAGCAGCCCCTGGGGGGGGCGAGCTTTCTTT.

This sequence joins TRBV6-1 and TRBJ1-4; D not certain. Germline V lookup: CDR1 MNHNS, CDR2 SASEGT. The CDR3 totals 12 residues. V lost 7 bases to trimming and J lost 0 bases, with 3 bases between them. The chain's CDR3 is CASTSTNEKLFF. Here the CDR3 DNA reads TGTGCCAGCACATCAACTAATGAAAAACTGTTTTTT.

The V gene is TRBV9, the J gene TRBJ1-2; weak D call: TRBD1 (6 bases). Between the trimmed V and J ends, which lost 0 bases and 1 base, there was a span of 13 bases. Germline V lookup: CDR1 SGDLS, CDR2 YYNGEE. The CDR3 is made up of 16 amino acids. The CDR3 loop is CASSVAAGVGNYGYTF. The CDR3 DNA is TGTGCCAGCAGCGTAGCGGCAGGGGTGGGTAACTATGGCTACACCTTC.

The chain employs TRBV18 and TRBJ2-5; a possible D gene is TRBD1 (6 bases). CDR1 and CDR2 from the germline V gene are KGHSH and LQKENI. The CDR3 length is 16 residues. The ends were cut back, 1 base at V and 2 bases at J, with 14 bases in the middle. For the CDR3, the DNA is TGTGCCAGCTCACCACTCCCGCTAGGGGGACAAGAGACCCAGTACTTC. Protein product: CASSPLPLGGQETQYF.

For the CDR3, the DNA is TGTGCCAGCAGCTATCGCAACAGGTTCCTGAACACTGAAGCTTTCTTT. This gives the protein CASSYRNRFLNTEAFF. The chain employs TRBV11-2 and TRBJ1-1; a weak D match, TRBD1 (5 bases). The CDR3 consists of 16 residues. Germline loops: CDR1 SGHAT, CDR2 FQNNGV. Trimming cost V 4 bases and J 0 bases, with 15 bases left between them.

The chain recombines TRBV6-5 with TRBJ2-7, with D maybe TRBD1 (6 bases). V lost 7 bases and J lost 2, with 9 bases in between. The CDR3 consists of 12 residues. The germline V gene has CDR1 MNHEY and CDR2 SVGAGI. Here the CDR3 DNA reads TGTGCCAGCATGGGGGCAACCTACGAGCAGTACTTC. It is translated as CASMGATYEQYF.

The chain employs TRBV28 and TRBJ1-1; D call uncertain. Trimming cost V 2 bases and J 0 bases, with 13 bases left between them. The length of the CDR3 is 16 residues. Germline CDR1 reads MDHEN; CDR2 reads SYDVKM. The CDR3 nucleotides are TGTGCCAGCAGTTTAAAGATCGAAGAGATGAACACTGAAGCTTTCTTT. Amino acid sequence: CASSLKIEEMNTEAFF. The whole variable domain, remainder taken from reference TRBV28 and TRBJ1-1, is DVKVTQSSRYLVKRTGEKVFLECVQDMDHENMFWYRQDPGLGLRLIYFSYDVKMKEKGDIPEGYSVSREKKERFSLILESASTNQTSMYLCASSLKIEEMNTEAFFGQGTRLTVV.